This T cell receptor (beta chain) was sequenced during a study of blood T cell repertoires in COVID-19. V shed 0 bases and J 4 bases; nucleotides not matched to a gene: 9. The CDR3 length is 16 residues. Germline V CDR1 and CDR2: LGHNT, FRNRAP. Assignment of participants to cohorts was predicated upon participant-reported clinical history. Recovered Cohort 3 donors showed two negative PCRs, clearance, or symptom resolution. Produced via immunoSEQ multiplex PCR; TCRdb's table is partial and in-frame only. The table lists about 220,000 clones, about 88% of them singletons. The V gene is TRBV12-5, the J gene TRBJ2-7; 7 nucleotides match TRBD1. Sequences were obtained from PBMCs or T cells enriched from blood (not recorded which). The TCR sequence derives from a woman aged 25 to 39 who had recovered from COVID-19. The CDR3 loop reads CASGLVASGGQYEQYF. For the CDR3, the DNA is TGTGCTAGTGGTTTGGTAGCGTCAGGGGGACAGTACGAGCAGTACTTC.